These 13 T cell receptor beta chains share one sample of origin, sequenced in a study of response to subunit inactivated influenza vaccine. TCRdb redid the calling of the RT-PCR reads with MiXCR, one entry per CDR3 protein. The table has 650,000 to 850,000 distinct CDR3 sequences, about 15% seen once. The sequences come from PBMCs from blood, collected approximately 15 days before vaccination. These receptors were taken from a man aged 45-60 years who received an inactivated influenza vaccine.

About this clonotype: Mismatch with germline at one junction end may stem from a read error. The rearrangement uses TRBV4-2 and TRBJ1-1; no reliable D call. Germline V gene lookup returns CDR1 LGHNA and CDR2 YNFKEQ. The length of the CDR3 is 13 residues. This CDR3 reads CASSQDPGDKGIF. Here the CDR3 DNA reads TGTGCCAGCAGCCAAGATCCTGGAGACAAAGGGATCTTT.

This clonotype came up many times. The gene calls are TRBV24-1 and TRBJ2-2; 7 bases are a match to TRBD2. The germline gives CDR1 KGHDR, CDR2 SFDVKD. This CDR3 is 17 amino acids long. V lost 5 bases and J lost 1; bases outside the gene matches: 9. The CDR3 nucleotides are TGTGCCACCAGTGGTGGGAGGGGCAGGGAGAACACCGGGGAGCTGTTTTTT. Protein product: CATSGGRGRENTGELFF.

This chain uses TRBV29-1 with TRBJ2-7; D gene ambiguous. The V gene's germline CDR1 is SQVTM and CDR2 ANQGSEA. V lost 4 bases to trimming and J lost 0 bases, with 7 bases between them. The CDR3 has 12 residues. DNA of the CDR3: TGCAGCGTTGCACATAACTCCTACGAGCAGTACTTC. Translation: CSVAHNSYEQYF.

Only a few counts were recorded for this clonotype. V usage is TRBV7-2 and J usage is TRBJ1-5, with D tentatively TRBD1 (5 bases). The CDR3 covers 17 residues. V was pared by 1 base and J by 6 bases, with 19 bases between. Germline V gene sequence: CDR1 SGHTA, CDR2 FQGNSA. The CDR3 here is CASSLVTGTVGGQPQHF. CDR3 in DNA: TGTGCCAGCAGCTTAGTGACCGGGACCGTAGGAGGTCAGCCCCAGCATTTT.

V and J are TRBV5-5 and TRBJ1-5; no firm D call. Looked up from germline, CDR1 is SGHKS and CDR2 is YYEKEE (reference sequence). V lost 0 bases, J lost 0 bases, and 13 bases lay in between. CDR3 length: 17 amino acids. The CDR3 region is CASSLGVGSHSNQPQHF. Written as DNA, the CDR3 is TGTGCCAGCAGCTTGGGAGTGGGCAGCCATAGCAATCAGCCCCAGCATTTT.

The chain uses TRBV11-3 and TRBJ2-1; TRBD2 might be the D (5 bases). Trimming pared 5 bases from V and 6 bases from J, leaving 20 bases between. Germline V gene sequence: CDR1 SGHNT, CDR2 YENEEA. The length of the CDR3 is 16 residues. The CDR3 loop reads CASSGSSTPSPNEQFF. The DNA of the CDR3 is TGTGCCAGCAGCGGATCTAGCACCCCAAGCCCCAATGAGCAGTTCTTC.

This clonotype was detected only a few times. The V gene is TRBV7-9, the J gene TRBJ2-7; D is unresolved. Trimming took off 5 bases at V and 2 bases at J, with 22 bases between the two ends. CDR3 length equals 17 residues. From germline, CDR1 is SEHNR and CDR2 FQNEAQ (reference sequence). The CDR3 sequence: CASSPTPGQTITYEQYF. CDR3 in DNA: TGTGCCAGCAGCCCCACTCCCGGCCAGACGATAACCTACGAGCAGTACTTC. The entire variable domain, with the rest obtained from reference TRBV7-9 and TRBJ2-7, is as follows: DTGVSQNPRHKITKRGQNVTFRCDPISEHNRLYWYRQTLGQGPEFLTYFQNEAQLEKSRLLSDRFSAERPKGSFSTLEIQRTEQGDSAMYLCASSPTPGQTITYEQYFGPGTRLTVT.

This clonotype was counted only a few times. CDR3 residues: CSARDPQGGGYTF. The CDR3 nucleotides are TGCAGTGCTAGAGATCCACAGGGGGGTGGCTACACCTTC. This sequence joins TRBV20-1 and TRBJ1-2; 8 bases map to TRBD1. V shed 0 bases and J 7 bases; nucleotides not matched to a gene: 4. The CDR3 spans 13 residues. The germline V gene encodes CDR1 DFQATT and CDR2 SNEGSKA (reference sequence).

DNA of the CDR3: TGTGCCAGCACCCCGGCGGGGAAAGAGACCCAGTACTTC. This encodes CASTPAGKETQYF. This chain connects TRBV7-9 to TRBJ2-5; perhaps TRBD2 as D (6 bases). V was shortened by 7 bases and J by 3 bases, with 12 bases between the two germline ends. The CDR3 is 13 residues long. Germline loops: CDR1 SEHNR, CDR2 FQNEAQ (reference sequence).

V usage is TRBV21-1 and J usage is TRBJ2-7; the table's D call, TRBD1, has no DNA check behind it. TRBV21-1 is a listed pseudogene. The CDR3 has 16 amino acids. CDR3 loop: CASSKARGILSYEQYF. Here the CDR3 DNA reads TGTGCCAGCAGCAAAGCAAGGGGGATACTCTCCTACGAGCAGTACTTC.

This clonotype was counted at least ten times. This sequence joins TRBV6-1 and TRBJ1-5; D is uncertain. V lost 8 bases and J 2 bases, leaving 13 bases between the germline ends. Germline lookup yields CDR1 MNHNS and CDR2 SASEGT. The CDR3 is 14 amino acids. CDR3 region: CASSAGDGNQPQHF. The CDR3 DNA follows: TGTGCCAGCTCGGCAGGAGATGGCAATCAGCCCCAGCATTTT.

This clonotype was picked up many times. The gene calls are TRBV20-1 and TRBJ2-3; 8 bases are shared with TRBD2. The CDR3 consists of 16 residues. V lost 6 bases, J lost 4 bases, and 15 bases stayed unmatched. Germline-derived CDR1 and CDR2 are DFQATT and SNEGSKA (reference sequence). CDR3 DNA: TGCAGTGCCCTTAGTGGGATCAGCGGGAGAGCAGATACGCAGTATTTT. Protein product: CSALSGISGRADTQYF.

The chain combines TRBV5-5 with TRBJ2-3, with D possibly matching TRBD1 (6 bases). Germline assignment: CDR1 SGHKS and CDR2 YYEKEE (reference sequence). V dropped 1 base and J dropped 4 bases, with 13 bases sitting between them. The CDR3 consists of 15 residues. DNA of the CDR3: TGTGCCAGCAGCTTGATGTCAGGGGTCGCAGATACGCAGTATTTT. Amino acids: CASSLMSGVADTQYF.